This T cell receptor (beta chain) came from a study of blood T cell repertoires in COVID-19. Study-wide background: Whether acute or convalescent, the COVID-19 samples came from the United States, Italy and Spain. PBMCs, B-cell-depleted T cells, or T cells were the source of the cDNA or gDNA that made up the material.

V was pared by 3 bases and J by 7 bases, with 4 bases of the junction left unmatched. The CDR3 spans 13 residues. CDR1 is SEHNR and CDR2 is FQNEAQ in the germline V gene (reference sequence). TCRdb's copy holds only in-frame clones and misses some; the assay was immunoSEQ multiplex PCR. The sample shows some 220,000 clones, roughly 80% of them seen only once. The receptor comes from a woman in her sixties who had recovered from COVID-19. This sequence joins TRBV7-9 and TRBJ2-7, with 9 bases identical to TRBD2. Sequenced material: peripheral blood. The CDR3 spells CASSFGLASEQYF. The CDR3 bases are TGTGCCAGCAGCTTTGGACTAGCGTCTGAGCAGTACTTC.